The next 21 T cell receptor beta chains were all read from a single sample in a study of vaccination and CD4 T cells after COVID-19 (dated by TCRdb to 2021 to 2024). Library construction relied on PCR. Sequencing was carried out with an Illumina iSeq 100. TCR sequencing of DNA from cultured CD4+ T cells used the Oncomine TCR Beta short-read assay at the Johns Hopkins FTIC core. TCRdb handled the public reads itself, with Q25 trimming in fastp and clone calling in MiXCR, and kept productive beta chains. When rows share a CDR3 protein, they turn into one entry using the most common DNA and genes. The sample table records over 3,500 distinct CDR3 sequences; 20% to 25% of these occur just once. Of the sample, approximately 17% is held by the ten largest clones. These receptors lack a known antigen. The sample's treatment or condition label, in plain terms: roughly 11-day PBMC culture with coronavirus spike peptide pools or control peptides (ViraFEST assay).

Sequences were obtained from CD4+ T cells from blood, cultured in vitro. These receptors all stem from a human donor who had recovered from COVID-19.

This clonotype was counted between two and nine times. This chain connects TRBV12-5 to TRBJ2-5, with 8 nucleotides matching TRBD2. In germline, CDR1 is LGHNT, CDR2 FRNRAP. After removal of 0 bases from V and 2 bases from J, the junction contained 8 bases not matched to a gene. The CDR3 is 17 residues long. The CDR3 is CASGLVLGGGTQETQYF. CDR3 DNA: TGTGCTAGTGGTTTGGTACTGGGCGGGGGGACTCAAGAGACCCAGTACTTC.

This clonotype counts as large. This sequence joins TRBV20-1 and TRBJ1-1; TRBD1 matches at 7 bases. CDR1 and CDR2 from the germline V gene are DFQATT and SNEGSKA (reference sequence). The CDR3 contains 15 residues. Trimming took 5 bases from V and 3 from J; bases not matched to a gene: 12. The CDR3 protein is CSAAQGGGGYTEAFF. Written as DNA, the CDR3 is TGCAGTGCTGCCCAGGGGGGGGGAGGTTACACTGAAGCTTTCTTT.

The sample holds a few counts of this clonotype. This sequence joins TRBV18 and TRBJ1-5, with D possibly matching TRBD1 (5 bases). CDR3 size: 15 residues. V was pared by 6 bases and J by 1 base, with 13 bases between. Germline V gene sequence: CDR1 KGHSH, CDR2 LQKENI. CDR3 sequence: CASSLQGGSNQPQHF. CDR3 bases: TGTGCCAGCTCGCTTCAGGGAGGGAGCAATCAGCCCCAGCATTTT.

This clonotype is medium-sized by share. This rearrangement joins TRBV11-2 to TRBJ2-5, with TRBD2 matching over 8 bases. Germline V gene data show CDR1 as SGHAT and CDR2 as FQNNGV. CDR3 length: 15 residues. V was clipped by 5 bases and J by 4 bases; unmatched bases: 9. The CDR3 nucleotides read TGTGCCAGCAGCCCCGGCGGGACTAGAACAGAGACCCAGTACTTC. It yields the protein CASSPGGTRTETQYF.

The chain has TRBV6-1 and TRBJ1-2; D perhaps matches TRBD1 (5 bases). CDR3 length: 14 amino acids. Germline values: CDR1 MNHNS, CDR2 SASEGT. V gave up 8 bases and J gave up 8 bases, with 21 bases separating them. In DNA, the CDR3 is TGTGCCAGCGGCGAGGACCGAGGGGCGAAGGGCTACACCTTC. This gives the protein CASGEDRGAKGYTF.

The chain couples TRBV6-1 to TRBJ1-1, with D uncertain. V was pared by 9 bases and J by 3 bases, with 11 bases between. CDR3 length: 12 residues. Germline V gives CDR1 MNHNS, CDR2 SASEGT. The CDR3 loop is CASWRADTEAFF. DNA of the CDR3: TGTGCCAGTTGGAGGGCTGACACTGAAGCTTTCTTT.

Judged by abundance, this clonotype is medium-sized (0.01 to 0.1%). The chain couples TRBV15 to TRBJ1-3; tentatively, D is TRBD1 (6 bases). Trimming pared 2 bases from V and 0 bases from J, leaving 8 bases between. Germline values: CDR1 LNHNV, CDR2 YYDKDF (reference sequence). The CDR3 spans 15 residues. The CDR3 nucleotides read TGTGCCACCAGCAGATTCAGGGGCTCTGGAAACACCATATATTTT. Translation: CATSRFRGSGNTIYF.

Here the CDR3 reads CASSLGTHLRGSPLHF. CDR3 nucleotides: TGTGCCAGCAGCCTAGGGACCCACCTACGGGGTTCACCCCTCCACTTT. The V gene is TRBV14, the J gene TRBJ1-6; TRBD1 is a possible D gene (5 bases). Germline V CDR1 and CDR2: SGHDN, FVKESK. V lost 4 bases and J lost 9, with 19 bases in between. The CDR3 loop spans 16 amino acids.

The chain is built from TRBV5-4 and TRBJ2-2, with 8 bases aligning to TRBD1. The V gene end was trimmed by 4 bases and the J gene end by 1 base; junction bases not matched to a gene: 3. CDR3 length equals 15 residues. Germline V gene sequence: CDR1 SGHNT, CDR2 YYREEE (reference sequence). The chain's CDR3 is CASSPGQVNTGELFF. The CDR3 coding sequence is TGTGCCAGCAGCCCGGGACAGGTGAACACCGGGGAGCTGTTTTTT.

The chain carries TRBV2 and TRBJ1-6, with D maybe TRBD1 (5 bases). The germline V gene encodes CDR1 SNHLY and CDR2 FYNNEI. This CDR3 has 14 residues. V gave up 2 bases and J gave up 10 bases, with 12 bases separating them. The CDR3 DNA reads TGTGCCAGCAGTGAAAGAGGGGTACGGTCACCCCTCCACTTT. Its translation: CASSERGVRSPLHF.

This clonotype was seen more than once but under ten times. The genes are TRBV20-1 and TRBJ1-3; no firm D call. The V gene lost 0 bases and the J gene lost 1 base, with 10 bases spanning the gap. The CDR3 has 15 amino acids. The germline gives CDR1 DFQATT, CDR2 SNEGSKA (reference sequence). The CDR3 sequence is CSARDGSRSGNTIYF. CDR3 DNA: TGCAGTGCTAGAGATGGGTCCCGTTCTGGAAACACCATATATTTT.

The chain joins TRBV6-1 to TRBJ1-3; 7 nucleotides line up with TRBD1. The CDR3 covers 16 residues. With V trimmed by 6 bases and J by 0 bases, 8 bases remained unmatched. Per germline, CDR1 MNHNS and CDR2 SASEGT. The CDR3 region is CASRKTGTNSGNTIYF. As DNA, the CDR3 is TGTGCCAGCAGGAAGACAGGGACTAACTCTGGAAACACCATATATTTT.

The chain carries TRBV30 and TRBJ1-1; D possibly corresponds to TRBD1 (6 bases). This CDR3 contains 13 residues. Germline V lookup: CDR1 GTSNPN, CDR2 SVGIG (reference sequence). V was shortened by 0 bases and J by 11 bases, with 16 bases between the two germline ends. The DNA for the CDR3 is TGTGCCTGGAGTGTATCCCCCAGGGGACGGGCTTTCTTT. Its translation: CAWSVSPRGRAFF.

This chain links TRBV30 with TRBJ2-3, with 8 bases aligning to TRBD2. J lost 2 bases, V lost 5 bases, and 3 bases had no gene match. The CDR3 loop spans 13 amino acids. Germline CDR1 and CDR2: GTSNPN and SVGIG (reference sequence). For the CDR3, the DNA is TGTGCCTGGGTAGCGGGGTTCACAGATACGCAGTATTTT. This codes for CAWVAGFTDTQYF. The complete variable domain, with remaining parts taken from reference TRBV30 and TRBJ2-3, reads SQTIHQWPATLVQPVGSPLSLECTVEGTSNPNLYWYRQAAGRGLQLLFYSVGIGQISSEVPQNLSASRPQDRQFILSSKKLLLSDSGFYLCAWVAGFTDTQYFGPGTRLTVL.

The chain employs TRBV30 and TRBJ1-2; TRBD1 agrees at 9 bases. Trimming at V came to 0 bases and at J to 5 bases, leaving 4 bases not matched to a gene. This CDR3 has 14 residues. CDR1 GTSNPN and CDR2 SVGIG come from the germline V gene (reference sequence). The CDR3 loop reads CAWSVGTGRYGYTF. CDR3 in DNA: TGTGCCTGGAGTGTAGGGACAGGGCGGTATGGCTACACCTTC.

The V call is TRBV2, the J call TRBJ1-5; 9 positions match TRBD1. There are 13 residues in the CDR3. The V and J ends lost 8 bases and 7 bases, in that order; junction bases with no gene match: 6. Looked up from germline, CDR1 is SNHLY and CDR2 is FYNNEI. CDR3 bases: TGTGCCAGCTCCCGGGACAGGGACCAGCCCCAGCATTTT. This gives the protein CASSRDRDQPQHF.

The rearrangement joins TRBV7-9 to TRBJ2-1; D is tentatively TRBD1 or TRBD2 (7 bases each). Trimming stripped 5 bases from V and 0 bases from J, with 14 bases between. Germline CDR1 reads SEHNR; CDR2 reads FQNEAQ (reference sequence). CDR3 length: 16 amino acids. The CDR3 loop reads CASSKGAGASYNEQFF. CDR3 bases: TGTGCCAGCAGCAAGGGGGCGGGGGCCTCCTACAATGAGCAGTTCTTC.

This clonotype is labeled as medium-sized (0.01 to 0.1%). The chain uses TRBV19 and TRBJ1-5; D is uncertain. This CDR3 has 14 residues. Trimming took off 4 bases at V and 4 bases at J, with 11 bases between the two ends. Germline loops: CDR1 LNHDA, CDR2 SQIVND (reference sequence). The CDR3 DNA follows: TGTGCCAGTAGTACCCCGGCCTTTAATCAGCCCCAGCATTTT. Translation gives CASSTPAFNQPQHF.

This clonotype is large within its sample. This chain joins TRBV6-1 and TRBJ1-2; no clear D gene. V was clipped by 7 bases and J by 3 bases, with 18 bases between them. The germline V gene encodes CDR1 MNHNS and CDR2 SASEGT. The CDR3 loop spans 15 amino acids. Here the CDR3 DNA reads TGTGCCAGCACAATACTAACCGGGAGTCACTATGGCTACACCTTC. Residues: CASTILTGSHYGYTF.

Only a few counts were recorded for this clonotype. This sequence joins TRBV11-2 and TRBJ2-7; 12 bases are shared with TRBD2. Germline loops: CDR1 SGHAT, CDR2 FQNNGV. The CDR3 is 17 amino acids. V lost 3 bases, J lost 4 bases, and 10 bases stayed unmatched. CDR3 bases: TGTGCCAGCAGCTTTCGGAGGGCTAGCGGGGGGGCTTACGAGCAGTACTTC. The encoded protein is CASSFRRASGGAYEQYF.

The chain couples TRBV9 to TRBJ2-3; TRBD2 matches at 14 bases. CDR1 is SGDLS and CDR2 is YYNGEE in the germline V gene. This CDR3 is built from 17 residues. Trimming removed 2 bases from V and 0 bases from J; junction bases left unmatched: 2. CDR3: CASSVTSGGASTDTQYF. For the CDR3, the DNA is TGTGCCAGCAGCGTGACTAGCGGGGGGGCGAGCACAGATACGCAGTATTTT.